These T cell receptor beta chains were read from a single sample in a study of control samples from healthy donors and cancer patients. Repertoires were generated with immunoSEQ multiplex PCR, while TCRdb's copy carries only in-frame clones and drops some. The table includes about 160,000 clones, roughly 89% detected once. The material sequenced was blood. Source of these receptors: a man aged 25-45 years in good health. Each CDR3 is given without its conserved first and last residue. The D gene is left open where the match is weak.

v_call: TRBV4-2; j_call: TRBJ2-1; d_call: -; cdr3_aa: ASSQENEQF
v_call: TRBV7-2; j_call: TRBJ1-5; d_call: -; cdr3_aa: ASSFDHSNQPQH
v_call: TRBV28; j_call: TRBJ2-3; d_call: -; cdr3_aa: ASSVGGVSTDTQY
v_call: TRBV7-8; j_call: TRBJ1-4; d_call: -; cdr3_aa: ASSSTQGTTNEKLF
v_call: TRBV5-4; j_call: TRBJ2-5; d_call: -; cdr3_aa: ASSMLPPWGPKETQY
v_call: TRBV6-2/TRBV6-3; j_call: TRBJ2-7; d_call: -; cdr3_aa: ASSYPQEVYEQY
v_call: TRBV11-2; j_call: TRBJ1-1; d_call: -; cdr3_aa: ASSLVTSGVEAF
v_call: TRBV10-3; j_call: TRBJ2-2; d_call: -; cdr3_aa: AITSIPPGELF
v_call: TRBV29-1; j_call: TRBJ1-4; d_call: -; cdr3_aa: SVVGREKLF
v_call: TRBV5-8; j_call: TRBJ2-7; d_call: -; cdr3_aa: ASSLAGIRGEQY
v_call: TRBV6-5; j_call: TRBJ1-5; d_call: TRBD1; cdr3_aa: AVFTGGDGNQPQH
v_call: TRBV7-9; j_call: TRBJ1-2; d_call: TRBD1; cdr3_aa: ASRGQGFSGYT
v_call: TRBV18; j_call: TRBJ2-1; d_call: -; cdr3_aa: ASSPLGNLGWEQF
v_call: TRBV4-1; j_call: TRBJ2-5; d_call: -; cdr3_aa: ASSPPGVLAVETQY
v_call: TRBV7-2; j_call: TRBJ1-2; d_call: -; cdr3_aa: ASSLRLFYGYT
v_call: TRBV19; j_call: TRBJ2-5; d_call: -; cdr3_aa: ASSIGGRKQETQY
v_call: TRBV5-1; j_call: TRBJ1-1; d_call: TRBD1; cdr3_aa: ASSLAGTANTEAF
v_call: TRBV2; j_call: TRBJ1-5; d_call: TRBD1; cdr3_aa: ASSPTGMNQPQH
v_call: TRBV28; j_call: TRBJ1-5; d_call: -; cdr3_aa: ASKQGTEENQPQH
v_call: TRBV29-1; j_call: TRBJ2-1; d_call: TRBD2; cdr3_aa: SVTLTGGPNEQF
v_call: TRBV27; j_call: TRBJ1-2; d_call: -; cdr3_aa: ASSLSGLSGGYT
v_call: TRBV5-6; j_call: TRBJ2-4; d_call: -; cdr3_aa: ASPRGEPLNIQY
v_call: TRBV11-2; j_call: TRBJ2-3; d_call: TRBD2; cdr3_aa: ASSFSGGDTQY
v_call: TRBV3-1/TRBV3-2; j_call: TRBJ1-4; d_call: -; cdr3_aa: ASSHSEKLF
v_call: TRBV20-1; j_call: TRBJ2-7; d_call: -; cdr3_aa: SASSASSYEQY
v_call: TRBV29-1; j_call: TRBJ1-5; d_call: -; cdr3_aa: SVEGGAGQPQH
v_call: TRBV5-6; j_call: TRBJ2-5; d_call: -; cdr3_aa: ASSSPPRQQETQY
v_call: TRBV11-2; j_call: TRBJ1-1; d_call: -; cdr3_aa: ASSTFTEAF
v_call: TRBV28; j_call: TRBJ2-2; d_call: -; cdr3_aa: ASMGGGLTGELF
v_call: TRBV7-9; j_call: TRBJ1-1; d_call: -; cdr3_aa: ASSHNTGNKPEAF
v_call: TRBV11-3; j_call: TRBJ2-7; d_call: -; cdr3_aa: ASSLGTGTEQY
v_call: TRBV19; j_call: TRBJ2-5; d_call: -; cdr3_aa: ASSDTSSETQY
v_call: TRBV2; j_call: TRBJ2-5; d_call: -; cdr3_aa: ASSEALAGD
v_call: TRBV6-1; j_call: TRBJ1-1; d_call: -; cdr3_aa: ASSDYGAGLNTEAF
v_call: TRBV6-5; j_call: TRBJ1-2; d_call: -; cdr3_aa: ASSRAPNYGYT
v_call: TRBV27; j_call: TRBJ2-7; d_call: -; cdr3_aa: ASRDNSYEQY
v_call: TRBV4-3; j_call: TRBJ2-2; d_call: -; cdr3_aa: ASSQVILGGTGELF
v_call: TRBV3-1/TRBV3-2; j_call: TRBJ2-7; d_call: -; cdr3_aa: ASSGGAYEQY
v_call: TRBV7-6; j_call: TRBJ2-6; d_call: TRBD1; cdr3_aa: ASSPTTGAGANVLT
v_call: TRBV10-3; j_call: TRBJ2-7; d_call: TRBD1; cdr3_aa: AINDGQGLYEQY
v_call: TRBV6-2/TRBV6-3; j_call: TRBJ1-5; d_call: -; cdr3_aa: ASSYSTGQPQH
v_call: TRBV4-1; j_call: TRBJ2-5; d_call: TRBD1; cdr3_aa: ASRRDRGMEQETQY
v_call: TRBV28; j_call: TRBJ1-3; d_call: -; cdr3_aa: ASSNGWTGNTIY
v_call: TRBV19; j_call: TRBJ2-1; d_call: -; cdr3_aa: ASRATGYNEQF